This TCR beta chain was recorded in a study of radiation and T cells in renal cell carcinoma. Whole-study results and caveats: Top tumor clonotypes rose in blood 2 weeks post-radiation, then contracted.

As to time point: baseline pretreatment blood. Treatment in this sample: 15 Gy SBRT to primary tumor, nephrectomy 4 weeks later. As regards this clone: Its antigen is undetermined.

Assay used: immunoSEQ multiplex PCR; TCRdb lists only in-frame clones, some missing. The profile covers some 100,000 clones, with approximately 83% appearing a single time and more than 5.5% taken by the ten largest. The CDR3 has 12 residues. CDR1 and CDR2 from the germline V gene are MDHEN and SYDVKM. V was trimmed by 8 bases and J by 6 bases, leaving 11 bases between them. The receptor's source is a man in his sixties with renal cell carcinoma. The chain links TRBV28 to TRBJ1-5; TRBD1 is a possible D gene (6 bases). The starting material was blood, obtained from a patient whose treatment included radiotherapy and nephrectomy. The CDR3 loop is CASQVGAQPQHF. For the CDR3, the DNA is TGTGCCAGCCAGGTGGGGGCTCAGCCCCAGCATTTT.